Given below is one T cell receptor (beta chain) in context. Its specificity is not known. TCRdb's copy holds only in-frame clones and misses some; the assay was immunoSEQ multiplex PCR. The repertoire holds about 56,000 clones, with 93% as singletons. This CDR3 has 12 residues. The germline CDR1 and CDR2 sequences are SGHNT and YENEEA. V lost 4 bases to trimming and J lost 5 bases, with 8 bases between them. The data originate from a study of cytomegalovirus exposure and HLA in healthy donors. Study-wide findings and caveats: Listed as cytomegalovirus-associated were over 150 TCR beta chains. Most TCRs appeared rarely, but some public TCRs recurred in many donors.

The clonotype originates from a woman between 18 and 30 years old in good health and CMV-seropositive. The source material was PBMCs. The rearrangement joins TRBV11-3 to TRBJ2-5, with a possible D match to TRBD2 (5 bases). The CDR3 sequence is CASSSGGETQYF. The DNA for the CDR3 is TGTGCCAGCAGCTCGGGCGGGGAGACCCAGTACTTC.